Shown below are 28 T cell receptor beta chains from a single sample sequenced in a study of blood T cell repertoires in COVID-19. Sequenced by immunoSEQ multiplex PCR; TCRdb stores in-frame clones only, minus some. Here the sample spans some 150,000 clones, 76% being singletons. The sequenced sample consisted of peripheral blood. The receptors shown here come from a man in his sixties with acute or convalescent COVID-19.

This chain joins TRBV5-4 and TRBJ2-3, with TRBD1 identical over 9 bases. The CDR3 sequence is 14 residues long. The germline CDR1 and CDR2 sequences are SGHNT and YYREEE (reference sequence). V was pared by 7 bases and J by 8 bases, with 11 bases of the junction left unmatched. CDR3 loop: CASAWDRERGTQYF. DNA of the CDR3: TGTGCCAGCGCTTGGGACAGGGAAAGAGGTACGCAGTATTTT.

This chain links TRBV15 with TRBJ2-7; D remains ambiguous. Per the germline V gene, CDR1 is LNHNV and CDR2 is YYDKDF (reference sequence). Trimming cost V 3 bases and J 5 bases, with 14 bases left between them. This CDR3 has 14 amino acids. The CDR3 protein is CATSSPKQRHEQYF. The CDR3 nucleotides are TGTGCCACCAGCAGCCCTAAGCAGCGCCACGAGCAGTACTTC.

The chain joins TRBV5-1 to TRBJ2-5; 8 bases match TRBD1. Per germline, CDR1 SGHRS and CDR2 YFSETQ. With 7 bases clipped from V and 1 base from J, the junction kept 9 bases outside the gene matches. The CDR3 extends over 15 amino acids. The CDR3 DNA follows: TGCGCCAGCGGGACAGGCAGAGGAAGCCAAGAGACCCAGTACTTC. This gives the protein CASGTGRGSQETQYF. Drawing the rest from reference TRBV5-1 and TRBJ2-5, the complete variable domain is KAGVTQTPRYLIKTRGQQVTLSCSPISGHRSVSWYQQTPGQGLQFLFEYFSETQRNKGNFPGRFSGRQFSNSRSEMNVSTLELGDSALYLCASGTGRGSQETQYFGPGTRLLVL.

The CDR3 sequence is CASATDRGTEAFF. CDR3 DNA: TGTGCCAGCGCGACGGACAGAGGGACTGAAGCTTTCTTT. The J gene is TRBJ1-1, the V gene TRBV27, with D possibly matching TRBD1 (6 bases). The CDR3 totals 13 residues. Looked up from germline, CDR1 is MNHEY and CDR2 is SMNVEV (reference sequence). V was trimmed by 8 bases and J by 5 bases, leaving 15 bases between them.

The chain joins TRBV7-2 to TRBJ2-5, with D possibly being TRBD1 (6 bases). The CDR3 has 12 residues. V lost 0 bases and J 11 bases, leaving 10 bases between the germline ends. Germline V lookup: CDR1 SGHTA, CDR2 FQGNSA. CDR3: CASSLAGTQQYF. The CDR3 nucleotides are TGTGCCAGCAGCTTAGCGGGGACACAGCAGTACTTC.

V is TRBV10-1 and J is TRBJ1-5; TRBD1 agrees at 7 bases. J was trimmed by 6 bases and V by 3 bases; bases with no gene match: 5. The germline gives CDR1 WNHNN, CDR2 SYGVQD (reference sequence). The CDR3 covers 14 residues. The CDR3 nucleotides read TGCGCCAGCAGTGATACAGGGGAGAGTCAGCCCCAGCATTTT. Amino acids: CASSDTGESQPQHF.

The rearrangement links TRBV4-1 to TRBJ2-1; 10 bases are shared with TRBD1. The germline CDR1 and CDR2 sequences are MGHRA and YSYEKL. The CDR3 extends over 16 amino acids. Unmatched junction bases numbered 8, after V lost 2 bases and J lost 7 bases. This chain's CDR3 is CASSQIPGQGRNEQFF. In nucleotides, the CDR3 is TGCGCCAGCAGCCAAATACCGGGACAGGGGCGGAATGAGCAGTTCTTC.

This clone showed up many times. This chain links TRBV9 with TRBJ2-3; D possibly corresponds to TRBD1 (5 bases). The germline V and J ends were trimmed by 0 bases and 1 base, with 12 bases remaining between them. Germline values: CDR1 SGDLS, CDR2 YYNGEE. The CDR3 runs 16 residues. This chain's CDR3 is CASSVGPGMGTDTQYF. CDR3 in DNA: TGTGCCAGCAGCGTAGGGCCAGGGATGGGCACAGATACGCAGTATTTT.

The V call is TRBV4-1, the J call TRBJ2-1; 9 bases are shared with TRBD1. Germline V gene data show CDR1 as MGHRA and CDR2 as YSYEKL. The CDR3 spans 15 residues. V lost 2 bases, J lost 7 bases, and 6 bases stayed unmatched. The CDR3 is CASSQRQGERNEQFF. CDR3 DNA sequence: TGCGCCAGCAGCCAAAGACAGGGGGAACGAAATGAGCAGTTCTTC.

This clone has just a few counts. The J gene is TRBJ2-7, the V gene TRBV7-2; TRBD2 aligns across 13 bases. Germline trimming cut 0 bases from V and 2 bases from J; bases unmatched to any gene: 13. The CDR3 is 20 residues long. Germline V CDR1 and CDR2: SGHTA, FQGNSA. CDR3 nucleotides: TGTGCCAGCAGCTTAGCGAACAGGGGGCGACTAGCGGGAGGACCCTACGAGCAGTACTTC. It is translated as CASSLANRGRLAGGPYEQYF.

This chain links TRBV5-4 with TRBJ2-3; TRBD2 matches at 8 bases. The V segment lost 4 bases and the J segment 6 bases; nucleotides outside the gene matches: 10. This CDR3 contains 15 residues. CDR1 is SGHNT, CDR2 YYREEE, per germline (reference sequence). The CDR3 region is CASSKTTSAWDTQYF. DNA of the CDR3: TGTGCCAGCAGCAAAACGACTAGCGCGTGGGATACGCAGTATTTT.

In this sample, this clone turned up once. The CDR3 nucleotides are TGTGCCAGCAGTACCTCCGGGACAGGGAACACCTACGAGCAGTACTTC. Its protein is CASSTSGTGNTYEQYF. V is TRBV28 and J is TRBJ2-7; 9 positions agree with TRBD1. The length of the CDR3 is 16 residues. Germline lookup yields CDR1 MDHEN and CDR2 SYDVKM. V trimming: 5 bases; J trimming: 2 bases; junction bases outside the gene matches: 10.

The chain combines TRBV5-4 with TRBJ2-7; 10 bases align to TRBD2. This CDR3 is built from 15 residues. The J segment lost 6 bases and the V segment lost 0 bases, leaving 6 bases of the junction unmatched. CDR1 is SGHNT, CDR2 YYREEE, per germline (reference sequence). The CDR3 coding sequence is TGTGCCAGCAGCTTGGGAAGCGGGAGGGCGGTCGAGCAGTACTTC. It yields the protein CASSLGSGRAVEQYF.

This sequence joins TRBV5-6 and TRBJ2-1; a possible D gene is TRBD1 (6 bases). CDR3 length equals 15 residues. The germline V gene encodes CDR1 SGHDT and CDR2 YYEEEE. Between the trimmed V and J ends, which lost 0 bases and 2 bases, there was a span of 9 bases. The CDR3 is CASSLDRVTYNEQFF. CDR3 in DNA: TGTGCCAGCAGCTTGGACAGGGTTACCTACAATGAGCAGTTCTTC.

The genes are TRBV27 and TRBJ2-1; D unresolved. V was shortened by 4 bases and J by 4 bases, with 8 bases between the two germline ends. The CDR3 is 13 amino acids. Germline CDR1 and CDR2: MNHEY and SMNVEV (reference sequence). The CDR3: CASSSEYYNEQFF. CDR3 sequence (DNA): TGTGCCAGCAGTTCCGAGTATTACAATGAGCAGTTCTTC.

J is TRBJ2-7 and V is TRBV5-1; 10 positions match TRBD1. The CDR3 covers 15 residues. The junction had 7 bases not matched to a gene; V was cut back by 3 bases and J by 4 bases. Germline values: CDR1 SGHRS, CDR2 YFSETQ. The CDR3 loop reads CASSSRQGAQYEQYF. The CDR3 coding sequence is TGCGCCAGCAGCTCGAGACAGGGGGCGCAGTACGAGCAGTACTTC.

This chain uses TRBV2 with TRBJ1-2; TRBD1 matches at 9 bases. Germline trimming cut 4 bases from V and 5 bases from J; bases unmatched to any gene: 14. CDR1 is SNHLY and CDR2 is FYNNEI in the germline V gene. The CDR3 is 17 residues long. CDR3 nucleotides: TGTGCCAGCAGTGCTCTGGCGGGGACAGGGACCACGTATGGCTACACCTTC. It encodes CASSALAGTGTTYGYTF.

The chain joins TRBV11-2 to TRBJ2-3, with 7 bases aligning to TRBD1. V lost 1 base and J lost 1; bases outside the gene matches: 8. The CDR3 has 17 residues. Germline CDR1 and CDR2: SGHAT and FQNNGV. In DNA, the CDR3 is TGTGCCAGCAGCTTAGGTTTCGCAGGGACAGGCACAGATACGCAGTATTTT. Its translation: CASSLGFAGTGTDTQYF. Full variable domain (missing parts from reference TRBV11-2 and TRBJ2-3): EAGVAQSPRYKIIEKRQSVAFWCNPISGHATLYWYQQILGQGPKLLIQFQNNGVVDDSQLPKDRFSAERLKGVDSTLKIQPAKLEDSAVYLCASSLGFAGTGTDTQYFGPGTRLTVL.

This clone was detected only a few times. The rearrangement joins TRBV10-3 to TRBJ1-2; TRBD1 aligns across 11 bases. Germline loops: CDR1 ENHRY, CDR2 SYGVKD. The V segment lost 6 bases and the J segment 5 bases; nucleotides outside the gene matches: 5. CDR3 length: 14 amino acids. The CDR3 spells CAISPGTGGYGYTF. The CDR3 DNA reads as TGTGCCATCAGCCCCGGGACAGGGGGATATGGCTACACCTTC.

In DNA, the CDR3 is TGTGCCAGCAGCCCAGGGGCTAGCGGGAGGAACGAGCAGTACTTC. It translates to CASSPGASGRNEQYF. The chain carries TRBV6-5 and TRBJ2-7, with TRBD2 matching 11 bases. The CDR3 loop spans 15 amino acids. The germline gives CDR1 MNHEY, CDR2 SVGAGI. Trimming at V came to 6 bases and at J to 5 bases, leaving 9 bases not matched to a gene.

The V and J genes are TRBV27 and TRBJ1-5; TRBD1 agrees at 8 bases. The CDR3 loop spans 15 amino acids. The V gene's germline CDR1 is MNHEY and CDR2 SMNVEV (reference sequence). V was pared by 5 bases and J by 7 bases, with 10 bases of the junction left unmatched. The CDR3 DNA reads TGTGCCAGCAGTCCTCGGACAGGGAGCCAGCAGCCCCAGCATTTT. Protein sequence: CASSPRTGSQQPQHF.

This clone was detected only once. J is TRBJ2-2 and V is TRBV5-1, with D perhaps TRBD1 (6 bases). Germline CDR1 SGHRS, CDR2 YFSETQ. There are 15 residues in the CDR3. Trimming took 2 bases from V and 1 from J, leaving 9 bases between them. CDR3: CASSFQGKNTGELFF. The CDR3 coding sequence is TGCGCCAGCAGCTTTCAGGGGAAGAACACCGGGGAGCTGTTTTTT.

This clone appeared a single time. The chain combines TRBV2 with TRBJ1-2; 7 bases match TRBD1. This CDR3 contains 15 residues. In germline, CDR1 is SNHLY, CDR2 FYNNEI. V lost 3 bases and J lost 2; bases outside the gene matches: 6. The CDR3 sequence: CASSELTGLNYGYTF. CDR3 sequence (DNA): TGTGCCAGCAGTGAGCTGACAGGGCTAAACTATGGCTACACCTTC.

The V and J genes are TRBV5-1 and TRBJ1-4; TRBD1 aligns across 8 bases. This CDR3 comprises 16 residues. Germline V gene sequence: CDR1 SGHRS, CDR2 YFSETQ. The trim removed 3 bases at V and 2 bases at J, leaving 6 bases unmatched. The CDR3, as DNA: TGCGCCAGCAGCTCCGGACAGGGAGGGACTAATGAAAAACTGTTTTTT. Its translation: CASSSGQGGTNEKLFF.

The table lists this clone with a few counts. The same CDR3 is also encoded by other DNA sequences in this sample. The chain uses TRBV5-4 and TRBJ2-3; 11 bases match TRBD2. J gave up 3 bases and V 2 bases, and 5 bases lay outside the gene matches. Per germline, CDR1 SGHNT and CDR2 YYREEE (reference sequence). This CDR3 spans 16 amino acids. The CDR3 nucleotides are TGTGCCAGCAGCTTAAGGGCTAGCGGGAGGACAGATACGCAGTATTTT. This sequence encodes CASSLRASGRTDTQYF.

This chain links TRBV7-2 with TRBJ1-2; 7 bases are shared with TRBD1. J was trimmed by 5 bases and V by 5 bases; bases with no gene match: 5. Germline CDR1 SGHTA, CDR2 FQGNSA. The CDR3 has 13 amino acids. The CDR3 nucleotides are TGTGCCAGCAGCATACAACAGGGGTATGGCTACACCTTC. Translating it yields CASSIQQGYGYTF.

This clone was detected a few times. The rearrangement links TRBV23-1 to TRBJ1-4; TRBD1 aligns across 7 bases. TRBV23-1 qualifies as an ORF whose function is uncertain. The CDR3 is made up of 16 amino acids. V shed 6 bases and J 8 bases; nucleotides not matched to a gene: 15. The CDR3 protein is CASRRDSIHFGEKLFF. DNA for the CDR3: TGCGCCAGCAGGAGGGACAGCATCCACTTTGGGGAAAAACTGTTTTTT.

V gene TRBV28 combines with J gene TRBJ1-2; TRBD1 matches 8 bases. Germline CDR1 is MDHEN and CDR2 is SYDVKM. V dropped 5 bases and J dropped 8; count of bases not matched to a gene: 7. The CDR3 loop spans 13 amino acids. CDR3 sequence (DNA): TGTGCCAGCAGTCAGGGACAGGTACGGGGCTACACCTTC. It is translated as CASSQGQVRGYTF.